Listed below are T cell receptor beta chains from one sample, sequenced in a study of post-analysis software for immune sequencing data. One entry per CDR3 protein, called by TCRdb with MiXCR from the PCR reads. The sample has hundreds of thousands of distinct CDR3 sequences, approximately 39% seen once. What was sequenced was blood. These receptors originate from a girl aged 2-10 years with multiple sclerosis. CDR3s include the opening cysteine and the closing phenylalanine or tryptophan. D genes are given only for firm matches. Only part of the rows carry a size: once, few, many, or a class if the clone is expanded.

j_call clone_size v_call d_call cdr3_aa cdr3_nt
TRBJ2-7 . TRBV20-1 . CSASSPKAPMLGITQYF TGCAGTGCTAGTTCCCCCAAGGCACCCATGTTGGGGATAACCCAGTACTTC
TRBJ2-3 . TRBV7-3 . CASSDPNTDTQYF TGTGCCAGCAGCGATCCTAACACAGATACGCAGTATTTT
TRBJ2-4 . TRBV7-8 . CASSLAENIQYF TGTGCCAGCAGCTTAGCAGAAAACATTCAGTACTTC
TRBJ2-1 few TRBV6-2/TRBV6-3 . CASSYQVADSYNEQFF TGTGCCAGCAGTTACCAAGTAGCGGACTCCTACAATGAGCAGTTCTTC
TRBJ2-7 . TRBV7-8 . CASSRGGVEQYF TGTGCCAGCAGCCGAGGCGGGGTTGAGCAGTACTTC
TRBJ1-1 once TRBV5-1 TRBD1 CASSLDTGTGGAFF TGCGCCAGCAGCTTGGATACTGGGACAGGGGGTGCTTTCTTT
TRBJ1-1 . TRBV7-2 TRBD1 CASSLARQGRTEAFF TGTGCCAGCAGCTTAGCCCGACAGGGGCGCACTGAAGCTTTCTTT
TRBJ1-2 few TRBV5-1 TRBD1 CASSPRTGWVSYGCTF TGCGCCAGCAGCCCTCGGACAGGGTGGGTGAGCTATGGCTGCACCTTC
TRBJ2-7 . TRBV5-1 TRBD1 CASSLTLDRAVYEQYF TGCGCCAGCAGCCTCACCCTGGACAGGGCGGTCTACGAGCAGTACTTC
TRBJ1-2 . TRBV7-2 . CASSSRQERGYTF TGTGCCAGCAGCTCCAGACAGGAGCGAGGCTACACCTTC
TRBJ2-7 . TRBV15 TRBD1 CATSTRDRVNTYEQYF TGTGCCACCAGCACCAGGGACAGGGTAAATACCTACGAGCAGTACTTC
TRBJ1-3 . TRBV5-6 TRBD1 CASSYDRALISGNTIYF TGTGCCAGCAGCTACGACAGGGCCCTAATCTCTGGAAACACCATATATTTT
TRBJ2-3 . TRBV4-1 . CASSVRLWRSTDTQYF TGCGCCAGCAGCGTGCGATTATGGAGGAGCACAGATACGCAGTATTTT
TRBJ2-7 once TRBV9 TRBD2 CASSVRGLVGDEQYF TGTGCCAGCAGCGTCAGGGGACTAGTGGGAGACGAGCAGTACTTC
TRBJ2-7 . TRBV5-7 TRBD2 CASSLMSWDQGLAGYEQYF TGTGCCAGCAGCTTGATGTCGTGGGACCAAGGACTAGCGGGATACGAGCAGTACTTC
TRBJ1-4 . TRBV5-1 . CASSSGYVSPNEKRFF TGCGCCAGCAGCTCCGGGTATGTCAGTCCTAATGAAAAACGGTTTTTT
TRBJ1-2 . TRBV3-1 . CASSQGWMSYGYTF TGTGCCAGCAGCCAAGGTTGGATGAGCTATGGCTACACCTTC
TRBJ2-7 . TRBV7-9 . CASSLGEQYF TGTGCCAGCAGCTTAGGCGAGCAGTACTTC
TRBJ2-7 . TRBV7-3 TRBD1 CASSQATGEVYEQYF TGTGCCAGCAGCCAAGCGACAGGGGAGGTCTACGAGCAGTACTTC
TRBJ1-2 few TRBV4-2 . CASSKGTGGRLVYTF TGTGCCAGCAGCAAGGGGACCGGGGGGCGCCTCGTCTACACCTTC
TRBJ1-1 . TRBV18 . CASSENRADTEAFF TGTGCCAGCTCGGAGAACAGGGCGGACACTGAAGCTTTCTTT
TRBJ1-1 few TRBV29-1 . CSVEFGGTEAFF TGCAGCGTTGAATTCGGGGGCACTGAAGCTTTCTTT
TRBJ2-7 once TRBV15 TRBD1 CATSRETGTYEQYF TGTGCCACCAGCAGAGAGACAGGGACCTACGAGCAGTACTTC
TRBJ1-2 few TRBV7-3 TRBD1 CASSLLQGDYGYTF TGTGCCAGCAGCTTGTTACAGGGGGACTATGGCTACACCTTC
TRBJ1-2 . TRBV12-3/TRBV12-4 . CASSFATGGYTF TGTGCCAGCAGTTTTGCGACGGGAGGCTACACCTTC
TRBJ2-1 . TRBV12-3/TRBV12-4 TRBD2 CASRKPGLAGVRNNEQFF TGTGCCAGCAGGAAACCGGGACTAGCGGGAGTTAGGAACAATGAGCAGTTCTTC
TRBJ1-6 . TRBV20-1 . CSASLELNSPLHF TGCAGTGCTAGTTTGGAGTTGAATTCACCCCTCCACTTT